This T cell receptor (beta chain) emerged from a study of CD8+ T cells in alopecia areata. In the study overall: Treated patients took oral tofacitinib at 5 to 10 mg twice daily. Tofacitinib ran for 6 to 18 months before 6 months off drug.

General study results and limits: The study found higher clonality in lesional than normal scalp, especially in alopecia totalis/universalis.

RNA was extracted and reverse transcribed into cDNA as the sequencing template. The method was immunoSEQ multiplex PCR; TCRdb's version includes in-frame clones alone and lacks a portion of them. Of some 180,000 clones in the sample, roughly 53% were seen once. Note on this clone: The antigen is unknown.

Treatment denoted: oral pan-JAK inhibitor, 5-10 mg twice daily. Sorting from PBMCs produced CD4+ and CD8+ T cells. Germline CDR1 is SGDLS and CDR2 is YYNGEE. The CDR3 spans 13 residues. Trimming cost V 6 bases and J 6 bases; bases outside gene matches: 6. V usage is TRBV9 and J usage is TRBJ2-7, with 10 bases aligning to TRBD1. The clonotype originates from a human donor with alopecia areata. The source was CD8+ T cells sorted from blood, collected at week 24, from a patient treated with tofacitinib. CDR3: CASMGQGLSEQYF. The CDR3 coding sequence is TGTGCCAGCATGGGACAGGGGTTGTCCGAGCAGTACTTC.